The 24 T cell receptor beta chains below come from one sample, sequenced in a study of cytomegalovirus exposure and HLA in healthy donors. This PCR relied on a set of 60 Vbeta primers and 13 Jbeta primers. The assay was immunoSEQ multiplex PCR, and TCRdb's table has in-frame clones only and misses some. The table lists tens of thousands of clones, more than 65% of them singletons. The sequencing sample was made of PBMCs. All receptors come from a woman aged 40-49 years in good health and CMV-seropositive.

The CDR3 DNA sequence: TGCGCCAGCAGCTTCTCACCGACAGGGGGAAACACTGAAGCTTTCTTT. It translates to CASSFSPTGGNTEAFF. The V gene is TRBV5-1, the J gene TRBJ1-1, with 9 bases lining up with TRBD1. This CDR3 is built from 16 residues. The J segment lost 2 bases and the V segment lost 2 bases, leaving 7 bases of the junction unmatched. Germline CDR1 is SGHRS and CDR2 is YFSETQ.

CDR3 amino acids: CASKAVGSVRINEQFF. In DNA, the CDR3 is TGTGCCAGTAAAGCGGTGGGTTCCGTCAGGATAAATGAGCAGTTCTTC. The chain combines TRBV7-2 with TRBJ2-1; possible D gene TRBD2, 5 bases. The CDR3 is 16 residues long. CDR1 is SGHTA, CDR2 FQGNSA, per germline. V lost 9 bases to trimming and J lost 7 bases, with 25 bases between them.

This sequence joins TRBV7-9 and TRBJ2-7, with 7 bases that match TRBD1. Trimming took 0 bases from V and 5 from J; bases not matched to a gene: 7. Per the germline V gene, CDR1 is SEHNR and CDR2 is FQNEAQ (reference sequence). The CDR3 totals 15 residues. The DNA for the CDR3 is TGTGCCAGCAGCTTAGCCCTGACCACAGGGGACGAGCAGTACTTC. Translation: CASSLALTTGDEQYF.

This clone is medium-sized (0.01 to 0.1%) in the sample. V is TRBV7-2 and J is TRBJ2-4; D is unclear. The V end was cut by 3 bases, the J end by 0 bases, with 6 bases between. There are 14 residues in the CDR3. The V gene's germline CDR1 is SGHTA and CDR2 FQGNSA. The DNA of the CDR3 is TGTGCCAGCAGCTTGCAACTAGCCAAAAACATTCAGTACTTC. Its protein product is CASSLQLAKNIQYF.

The chain combines TRBV19 with TRBJ1-1, with TRBD1 matching 8 bases. V shed 3 bases and J 4 bases; nucleotides not matched to a gene: 13. CDR3 length equals 17 residues. Germline values: CDR1 LNHDA, CDR2 SQIVND (reference sequence). The CDR3 protein is CASSMPGGAAIFTEAFF. The CDR3 nucleotides are TGTGCCAGTAGTATGCCAGGGGGCGCTGCCATTTTCACTGAAGCTTTCTTT.

Only a few counts were recorded for this clone. This chain links TRBV19 with TRBJ1-5, with TRBD1 as a possible D gene (6 bases). This CDR3 contains 15 residues. The V gene's germline CDR1 is LNHDA and CDR2 SQIVND (reference sequence). Trimming shortened V by 3 bases and J by 5 bases, and 14 bases separated the two germline ends. DNA for the CDR3: TGTGCCAGTAGTATGACCCGACAGGCTTATCAGCCCCAGCATTTT. Translated, it gives CASSMTRQAYQPQHF.

The rearrangement uses TRBV19 and TRBJ2-7; 7 nucleotides align to TRBD2. Germline V CDR1 and CDR2: LNHDA, SQIVND (reference sequence). CDR3 size: 15 residues. V dropped 6 bases and J dropped 5; count of bases not matched to a gene: 13. DNA of the CDR3: TGTGCCAGTAGCCTCGGGGGAGGGTTGAGTCACGAGCAGTACTTC. Protein sequence: CASSLGGGLSHEQYF.

The gene calls are TRBV7-8 and TRBJ1-1; 7 positions agree with TRBD1. V trimming: 5 bases; J trimming: 4 bases; junction bases outside the gene matches: 4. This CDR3 spans 13 amino acids. Germline CDR1 SGHVS, CDR2 FQNEAQ. The CDR3 bases are TGTGCCAGCAGCAGGAGACAGGGCACTGAAGCTTTCTTT. Translated, it gives CASSRRQGTEAFF.

This chain uses TRBV7-2 with TRBJ2-4, with TRBD2 matching over 7 bases. The CDR3 has 13 residues. Germline V gene lookup returns CDR1 SGHTA and CDR2 FQGNSA. J gave up 7 bases and V 6 bases, and 6 bases lay outside the gene matches. The DNA of the CDR3 is TGTGCCAGCAGAGTCGGGGGGTCGAACATTCAGTACTTC. It specifies CASRVGGSNIQYF.

V gene TRBV5-6 combines with J gene TRBJ1-2, with 11 bases identical to TRBD1. J gave up 4 bases and V 4 bases, and 6 bases lay outside the gene matches. Germline V lookup: CDR1 SGHDT, CDR2 YYEEEE. The CDR3 contains 15 residues. CDR3: CASSPGTGGGYGYTF. CDR3 coding DNA: TGTGCCAGCAGCCCCGGGACAGGGGGTGGCTATGGCTACACCTTC.

This clone was found once. The V call is TRBV28, the J call TRBJ1-4, with D unclear. The CDR3 has 13 residues. Germline loops: CDR1 MDHEN, CDR2 SYDVKM. Between the trimmed V and J ends, which lost 10 bases and 0 bases, there was a span of 9 bases. CDR3 amino acids: CAISRSTNEKLFF. The CDR3 region has the DNA TGTGCCATCTCGCGCTCAACTAATGAAAAACTGTTTTTT.

This clone occurred once. This sequence joins TRBV15 and TRBJ1-3; 9 bases line up with TRBD1. The CDR3 extends over 16 amino acids. V dropped 1 base and J dropped 3; count of bases not matched to a gene: 4. Germline CDR1 LNHNV, CDR2 YYDKDF (reference sequence). CDR3 in DNA: TGTGCCACCAGCAGAGCTGGGACAGGGAGTGGAAACACCATATATTTT. This codes for CATSRAGTGSGNTIYF.

This chain links TRBV14 with TRBJ1-6, with D perhaps matching TRBD1 (5 bases). CDR1 is SGHDN and CDR2 is FVKESK in the germline V gene. Trimming left V 4 bases short and J 10 bases short, with 8 bases between. The CDR3 runs to 12 residues. DNA for the CDR3: TGTGCCAGCAGCCCCCAGGGCTCACCCCTCCACTTT. This codes for CASSPQGSPLHF.

V gene TRBV2 combines with J gene TRBJ1-3, with D possibly being TRBD1 (5 bases). CDR3 length: 17 amino acids. Germline CDR1 SNHLY, CDR2 FYNNEI. The germline V and J ends were trimmed by 4 bases and 0 bases, with 16 bases remaining between them. The CDR3 protein is CASSARQGLFSGNTIYF. In DNA form, the CDR3 reads TGTGCCAGCAGTGCTCGTCAGGGACTGTTCTCTGGAAACACCATATATTTT.

The genes are TRBV28 and TRBJ1-4; perhaps TRBD1 as D (5 bases). Germline-derived CDR1 and CDR2 are MDHEN and SYDVKM. This CDR3 region has 11 residues. The V end was cut by 4 bases, the J end by 12 bases, with 9 bases between. The CDR3 sequence: CASSSGQELFF. The CDR3 region has the DNA TGTGCCAGCAGTTCCGGACAAGAACTGTTTTTT.

The V and J genes are TRBV19 and TRBJ2-3; 8 bases fit TRBD2. V shed 8 bases, J shed 1 base, and the junction held 5 bases outside the gene matches. The CDR3 totals 14 residues. The germline CDR1 and CDR2 sequences are LNHDA and SQIVND (reference sequence). For the CDR3, the DNA is TGTGCCAGTTCGGGGGGGGAGGGCACAGATACGCAGTATTTT. Protein sequence: CASSGGEGTDTQYF.

This chain joins TRBV5-1 and TRBJ1-2; D gene uncertain. V was trimmed by 5 bases and J by 2 bases, leaving 10 bases between them. This CDR3 is 13 amino acids long. In germline, CDR1 is SGHRS, CDR2 YFSETQ. The CDR3 here is CASSLLGNYGYTF. CDR3 DNA: TGCGCCAGCAGTCTGCTGGGCAACTATGGCTACACCTTC.

This clone came up a few times. The chain has TRBV5-1 and TRBJ2-5, with TRBD2 matching over 9 bases. The CDR3 spans 16 residues. Germline trimming cut 0 bases from V and 2 bases from J; bases unmatched to any gene: 5. Germline V CDR1 and CDR2: SGHRS, YFSETQ. This CDR3 reads CASSLGIAGAQETQYF. CDR3 DNA: TGCGCCAGCAGCTTGGGGATAGCGGGGGCACAAGAGACCCAGTACTTC.

The J gene is TRBJ1-1, the V gene TRBV9; D may be TRBD1 (6 bases). Per the germline V gene, CDR1 is SGDLS and CDR2 is YYNGEE. The V end was cut by 4 bases, the J end by 0 bases, with 13 bases between. The CDR3 runs to 15 residues. CDR3 in amino acids: CASSPRDNMNTEAFF. In DNA, the CDR3 is TGTGCCAGCAGCCCCCGGGACAACATGAACACTGAAGCTTTCTTT.

The V call is TRBV28, the J call TRBJ1-2, with TRBD1 matching 10 bases. After removal of 1 base from V and 4 bases from J, the junction contained 15 bases not matched to a gene. This CDR3 region has 19 residues. Germline values: CDR1 MDHEN, CDR2 SYDVKM. The CDR3 reads CASSLFTGTGESWGYGYTF. The CDR3 DNA follows: TGTGCCAGCAGTTTATTTACCGGGACAGGGGAGTCATGGGGCTATGGCTACACCTTC.

In its sample, this clone was seen a few times. A junction boundary mismatches the germline segment, possibly from a read error. V usage is TRBV2 and J usage is TRBJ1-5; 10 bases agree with TRBD1. The germline CDR1 and CDR2 sequences are SNHLY and FYNNEI. This CDR3 contains 15 residues. CDR3 in amino acids: CAGSWTGGGDQPQHF. DNA for the CDR3: TGTGCCGGCAGTTGGACAGGGGGAGGGGATCAGCCCCAGCATTTT.

This clone was counted a few times. The chain uses TRBV15 and TRBJ2-5; possible D gene TRBD2, 6 bases. Trimming stripped 0 bases from V and 3 bases from J, with 8 bases between. CDR1 is LNHNV and CDR2 is YYDKDF in the germline V gene (reference sequence). CDR3 length equals 14 residues. CDR3 loop: CATSRDRGKETQYF. In DNA form, the CDR3 reads TGTGCCACCAGCAGAGATCGGGGGAAAGAGACCCAGTACTTC.

This clone was detected only a few times. This sequence joins TRBV6-5 and TRBJ1-5; TRBD1 agrees at 8 bases. CDR1 is MNHEY, CDR2 SVGAGI, per germline. Trimming took 6 bases from V and 6 from J; bases not matched to a gene: 7. This CDR3 region has 14 residues. DNA for the CDR3: TGTGCCAGCAGGAATCAGGGGGCTGGTCAGCCCCAGCATTTT. It yields the protein CASRNQGAGQPQHF.

This clone was seen more than once but under ten times. CDR3 nucleotide sequence: TGTGCCAGCAGCCTATACGGACTAGCGGGGGAGGGCGATACGCAGTATTTT. Amino acids: CASSLYGLAGEGDTQYF. The chain employs TRBV5-6 and TRBJ2-3; 13 bases fit TRBD2. CDR3 size: 17 residues. After removal of 4 bases from V and 6 bases from J, the junction contained 11 bases not matched to a gene. Germline loops: CDR1 SGHDT, CDR2 YYEEEE.